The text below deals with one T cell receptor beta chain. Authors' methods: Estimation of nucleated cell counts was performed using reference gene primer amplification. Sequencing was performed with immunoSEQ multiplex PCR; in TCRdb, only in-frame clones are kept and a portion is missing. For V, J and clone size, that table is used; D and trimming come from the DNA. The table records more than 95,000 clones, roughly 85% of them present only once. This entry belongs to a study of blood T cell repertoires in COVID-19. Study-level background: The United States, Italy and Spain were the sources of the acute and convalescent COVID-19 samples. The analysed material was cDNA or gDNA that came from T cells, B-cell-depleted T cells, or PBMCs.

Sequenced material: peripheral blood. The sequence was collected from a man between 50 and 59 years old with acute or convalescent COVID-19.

The CDR3 bases are TGTGCCAGCAGGCACGGGGGGGGAAACACAGATACGCAGTATTTT. Translated, it gives CASRHGGGNTDTQYF. V usage is TRBV27 and J usage is TRBJ2-3; 8 bases match TRBD2. The CDR3 length is 15 residues. Germline values: CDR1 MNHEY, CDR2 SMNVEV (reference sequence). V dropped 6 bases and J dropped 2; count of bases not matched to a gene: 7.